This T cell receptor (beta chain) is from a study of T cell responses to AZD1222 COVID-19 vaccine. Study-wide context: Second-dose intervals of approximately 4 or approximately 12 weeks were pooled. General study points: Spike was spanned by vaccine-associated CD4 TCRs, with dominance at 160-218 and 743-854. Spike-specific TCR repertoires showed rising breadth and depth after two AZD1222 doses.

Notes on this clone: No antigen is known for it.

Germline CDR1 and CDR2: SNHLY and FYNNEI. V trimming: 4 bases; J trimming: 5 bases; junction bases outside the gene matches: 3. The CDR3 extends over 14 amino acids. Sequenced by immunoSEQ multiplex PCR; TCRdb stores in-frame clones only, minus some. This sample has 150,000 to 200,000 clones, with 75% to 90% found just once. The TCR comes from an adult in good health. The rearrangement joins TRBV2 to TRBJ2-1; 9 nucleotides line up with TRBD1. The specimen comprised peripheral blood, sampled on day 0 of AZD1222 vaccination. CDR3 protein: CASSARTGDNEQFF. The CDR3 coding sequence is TGTGCCAGCAGTGCTCGGACAGGGGACAATGAGCAGTTCTTC.